This is a list of T cell receptor beta chains from one sample in a study. Each CDR3 protein is one row after TCRdb ran MiXCR on the 5' RACE reads. Of about 50,000 distinct CDR3 sequences in the sample, approximately 17% were seen once. Material: naive CD4+ T cells sorted from blood. All receptors come from a female donor with breast cancer. Each CDR3 is given with its conserved first and last residue. D genes are given only for firm matches. Size is stated for part of the rows, as once, few or many counts, or as a class when the clone is expanded.

D	J	size	V	CDR3	DNA
NA	TRBJ1-2	once	TRBV14	CASSQEYQGSGYTF	TGTGCCAGCAGCCAAGAGTACCAGGGGAGTGGCTACACCTTC
NA	TRBJ1-6	many	TRBV6-2/TRBV6-3	CASSHEPRSSPLHF	TGTGCCAGCAGCCACGAACCGCGAAGTTCACCCCTCCACTTT
NA	TRBJ1-3	many	TRBV10-3	CAISRQPTSGNTIYF	TGTGCCATCAGTCGACAGCCTACCTCTGGAAACACCATATATTTT
NA	TRBJ1-1	NA	TRBV6-6	CASSYRPREGTKAFF	TGTGCCAGCAGTTACCGACCAAGAGAGGGCACTAAAGCTTTCTTT
NA	TRBJ2-3	few	TRBV24-1	CATSDLVGGTDTQYF	TGTGCCACCAGTGATTTAGTTGGCGGCACAGATACGCAGTATTTT
NA	TRBJ1-1	NA	TRBV5-1	CASSLEGVGNTEAFF	TGCGCCAGCAGCTTGGAGGGGGTCGGGAACACTGAAGCTTTCTTT
NA	TRBJ1-1	NA	TRBV13	CASRRTTGLNTEAFF	TGTGCCAGCAGACGTACCACAGGGCTGAACACTGAAGCTTTCTTT
NA	TRBJ2-1	many	TRBV12-3/TRBV12-4	CASSRPVGEQFF	TGTGCCAGCAGCAGACCTGTCGGTGAGCAGTTCTTC
NA	TRBJ1-4	many	TRBV29-1	CSVGHSAEKLFF	TGCAGCGTTGGACATTCGGCTGAAAAACTGTTTTTT
NA	TRBJ2-2	few	TRBV2	CASSGDTGELFF	TGTGCCAGCAGTGGGGACACCGGGGAGCTGTTTTTT
NA	TRBJ2-7	few	TRBV20-1	CSARDGGRHSEQYF	TGCAGTGCTAGAGACGGAGGACGGCACTCCGAGCAGTACTTC
TRBD1	TRBJ2-1	NA	TRBV18	CASSRGQGYNEQFF	TGTGCCAGCTCACGGGGACAGGGGTACAATGAGCAGTTCTTC
TRBD2	TRBJ2-3	few	TRBV20-1	CSARGPQTRGGLTDTQYF	TGCAGTGCTAGAGGTCCCCAGACCCGCGGGGGACTCACAGATACGCAGTATTTT
NA	TRBJ2-2	NA	TRBV7-3	CASSLGQRETGELFF	TGTGCCAGCAGCTTGGGACAGCGGGAGACCGGGGAGCTGTTTTTT
TRBD1	TRBJ1-6	many	TRBV20-1	CSAAGQGINNSPLHF	TGCAGTGCCGCGGGACAGGGGATTAATAATTCACCCCTCCACTTT